A single TCR beta chain is shown here with its context. The antigen is unknown. Sequencing used cDNA as its template, made by extracting RNA and reverse transcribing it. Assay used: immunoSEQ multiplex PCR; TCRdb lists only in-frame clones, some missing. The sample consists of fewer than 150,000 clones, 56% of them appearing once. Treatment given: oral pan-JAK inhibitor, 5-10 mg twice daily. Specimens obtained from alopecia areata patients comprised lesional scalp punch biopsies and peripheral blood. Cell sorting was applied to PBMCs, and CD4+ and CD8+ T cells were collected. The data belong to a study of CD8+ T cells in alopecia areata. Overall study: Among treated patients, oral tofacitinib was administered at 5 to 10 mg twice daily.

The CDR3 spans 11 residues. The V end was cut by 6 bases, the J end by 4 bases, with 7 bases between. The germline V gene has CDR1 DFQATT and CDR2 SNEGSKA (reference sequence). General study points: Numerous clones, expanded in lesions, remained in scalp and blood during tofacitinib.

V is TRBV20-1 and J is TRBJ2-1; TRBD2 might be the D (6 bases). The sequence was obtained from a human donor with alopecia areata. Sample: CD4+ T cells sorted from blood, taken at week 24, from a patient treated with tofacitinib. CDR3 nucleotide sequence: TGCAGTGCCGGGGGTTACAATGAGCAGTTCTTC. Encoded protein: CSAGGYNEQFF.